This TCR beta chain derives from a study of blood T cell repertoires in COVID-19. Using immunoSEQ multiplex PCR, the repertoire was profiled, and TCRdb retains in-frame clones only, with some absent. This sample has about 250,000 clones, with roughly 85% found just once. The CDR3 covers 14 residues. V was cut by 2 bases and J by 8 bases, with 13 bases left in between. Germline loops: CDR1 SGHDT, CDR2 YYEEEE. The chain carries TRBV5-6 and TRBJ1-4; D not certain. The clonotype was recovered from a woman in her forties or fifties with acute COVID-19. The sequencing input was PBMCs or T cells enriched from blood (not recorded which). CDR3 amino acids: CASSFGGPGEKLFF. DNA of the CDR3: TGTGCCAGCAGCTTCGGAGGTCCGGGGGAAAAACTGTTTTTT.